The present TCR beta chain was sequenced within a study of blood T cell repertoires in COVID-19. Study context: PBMCs, B-cell-depleted T cells, or T cells provided the cDNA or gDNA that made up the material.

Recovery among Cohort 3 donors was established by two negative PCRs, clearance, or symptom resolution. Repertoires were generated with immunoSEQ multiplex PCR, while TCRdb's copy carries only in-frame clones and drops some. Of fewer than 350,000 clones detected, 70% to 90% appear once; the ten largest clones hold around 9.5%. The CDR3 sequence is 16 residues long. Sequenced: PBMCs or T cells enriched from blood (not recorded which). The chain couples TRBV21-1 to TRBJ2-7; TRBD2, as called in the table, went unchecked against the DNA. TRBV21-1 is a pseudogene segment. The sequence was obtained from a middle-aged woman who had recovered from COVID-19. The CDR3 spells CASSKMLAGGDYEQYF. Written as DNA, the CDR3 is TGTGCCAGCAGCAAAATGTTAGCGGGAGGTGACTACGAGCAGTACTTC.